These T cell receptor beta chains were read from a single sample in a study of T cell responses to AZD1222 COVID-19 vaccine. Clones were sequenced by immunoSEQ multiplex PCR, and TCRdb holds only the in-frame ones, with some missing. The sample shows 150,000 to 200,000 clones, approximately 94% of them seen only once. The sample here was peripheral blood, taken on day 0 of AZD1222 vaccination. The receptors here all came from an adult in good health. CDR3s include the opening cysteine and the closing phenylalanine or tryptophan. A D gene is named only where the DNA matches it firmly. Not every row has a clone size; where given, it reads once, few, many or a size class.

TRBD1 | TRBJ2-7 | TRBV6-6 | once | TGTGCCAGCAGTTACTCATTGGGACAGGGGGGATACGAGCAGTACTTC | CASSYSLGQGGYEQYF
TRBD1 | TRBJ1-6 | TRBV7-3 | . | TGTGCCAGCAGCTTAGGCAGGGGGAATAATTCACCCCTCCACTTT | CASSLGRGNNSPLHF
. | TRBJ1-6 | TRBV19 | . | TGTGCCAGTAGTACGACAAGAAACTATAATTCACCCCTCCACTTT | CASSTTRNYNSPLHF
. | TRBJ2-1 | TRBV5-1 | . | TGCGCCAGCAGGTCCGTAGGGGGGAGGGAGAATGAGCAGTTCTTC | CASRSVGGRENEQFF
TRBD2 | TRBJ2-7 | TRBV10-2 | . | TGCGCCAGCAGTGGAACCGGGACTAGGGTTGGTTACGAGCAGTACTTC | CASSGTGTRVGYEQYF
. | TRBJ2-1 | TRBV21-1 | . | . | CASSKGVASGSDEQFF
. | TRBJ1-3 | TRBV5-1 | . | TGCGCCAGCAGCTTGGAGGAGAATGGAAACACCATATATTTT | CASSLEENGNTIYF
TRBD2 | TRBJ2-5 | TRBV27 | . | TGTGCCAGCAGTTTAGCTTTTGCTAGCGGGAGGTCCATAGAGACCCAGTACTTC | CASSLAFASGRSIETQYF
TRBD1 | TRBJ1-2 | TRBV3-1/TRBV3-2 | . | TGTGCCAGCAGCCGAGGGACAGGCCGTACCGAGGAAGGCTACACCTTC | CASSRGTGRTEEGYTF
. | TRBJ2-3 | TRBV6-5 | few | TGTGCCACCAAAGGTAGCAGGGACACAGATACGCAGTATTTT | CATKGSRDTDTQYF
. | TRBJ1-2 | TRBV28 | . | TGTGCCAGCAGTTCGGGGGGCGGTGGCTACACCTTC | CASSSGGGGYTF
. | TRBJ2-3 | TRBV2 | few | TGTGCCAGCAGTCTAGGGGCAGATACGCAGTATTTT | CASSLGADTQYF
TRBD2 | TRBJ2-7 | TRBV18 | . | TGTGCCAGCTCACCTCTAGCGGGAATTACTTACGAGCAGTACTTC | CASSPLAGITYEQYF
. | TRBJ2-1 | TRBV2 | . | TGTGCCAGCAGTGCGGCGGACGGCTACAATGAGCAGTTCTTC | CASSAADGYNEQFF
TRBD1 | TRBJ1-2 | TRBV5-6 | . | TGTGCCAGCAGCTTGGCGACAGGGGGTGGCTACACCTTC | CASSLATGGGYTF
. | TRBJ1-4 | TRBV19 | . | TGTGCCAGTAGTATCGCAGCAACTAATGAAAAACTGTTTTTT | CASSIAATNEKLFF
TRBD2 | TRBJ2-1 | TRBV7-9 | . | TGTGCCAGCGGTAGGCTAGCGGGGGACCAAGCGAGGGATGAGCAGTTCTTC | CASGRLAGDQARDEQFF
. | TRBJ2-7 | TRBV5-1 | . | TGCGCCAGCAGCTTGCGGACGGGCACCTACGAGCAGTACTTC | CASSLRTGTYEQYF
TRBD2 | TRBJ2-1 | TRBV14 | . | TGTGCCAGCAGCCCCGCCACTAGCGGGACAGGCGAGCAGTTCTTC | CASSPATSGTGEQFF
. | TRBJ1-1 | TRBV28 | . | TGTGCCAGCAGTTTACCGGTCGGGGAAAGGTTAGGCTTT | CASSLPVGERLGF
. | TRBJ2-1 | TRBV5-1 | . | TGCGCCAGCAGCCGAACCTTGGGCAATGAGCAGTTCTTC | CASSRTLGNEQFF
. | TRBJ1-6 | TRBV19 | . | TGTGCCAGTAGTATAGCCTTCACCCGGGACGGCGGTCGCTCACCCCTCCACTTT | CASSIAFTRDGGRSPLHF
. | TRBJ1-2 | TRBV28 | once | TGTGCCAGCAGGACAGAGTTCGGTGGCTACACCTTC | CASRTEFGGYTF